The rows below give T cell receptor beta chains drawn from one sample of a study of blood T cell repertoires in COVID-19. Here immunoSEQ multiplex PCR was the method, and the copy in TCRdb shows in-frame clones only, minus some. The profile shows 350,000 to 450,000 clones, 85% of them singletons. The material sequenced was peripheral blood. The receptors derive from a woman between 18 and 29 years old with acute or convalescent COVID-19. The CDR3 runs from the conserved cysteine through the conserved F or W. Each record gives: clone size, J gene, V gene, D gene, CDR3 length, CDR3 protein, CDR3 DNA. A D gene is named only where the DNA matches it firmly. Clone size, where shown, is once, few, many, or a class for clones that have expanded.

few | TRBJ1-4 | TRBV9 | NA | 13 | CASSVAPDEKLFF | TGTGCCAGCAGCGTAGCACCAGATGAAAAACTGTTTTTT
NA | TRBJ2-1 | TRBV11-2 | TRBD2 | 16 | CASSPPLAGEYNEQFF | TGTGCCAGCAGCCCACCCCTAGCGGGAGAGTACAATGAGCAGTTCTTC
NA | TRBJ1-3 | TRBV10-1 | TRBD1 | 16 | CASSESGQVSGNTIYF | TGCGCCAGCAGTGAGTCGGGACAGGTCTCTGGAAACACCATATATTTT
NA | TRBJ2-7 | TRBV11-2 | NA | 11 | CASSPYYEQYF | TGTGCCAGCAGCCCTTACTACGAGCAGTACTTC
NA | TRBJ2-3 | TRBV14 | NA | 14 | CASSQLDITDTQYF | TGTGCCAGCAGCCAATTAGATATCACAGATACGCAGTATTTT
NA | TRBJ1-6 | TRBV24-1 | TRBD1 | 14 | CATSDRGLGSPLHF | TGTGCCACCAGTGACAGGGGGCTGGGATCACCCCTCCACTTT
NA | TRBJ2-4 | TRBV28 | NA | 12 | CASGGGKNIQYF | TGTGCCAGCGGTGGGGGGAAAAACATTCAGTACTTC
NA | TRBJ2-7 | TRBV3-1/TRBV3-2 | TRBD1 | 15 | CASSPGTGKGDEQYF | TGTGCCAGCAGCCCCGGGACAGGAAAGGGCGACGAGCAGTACTTC
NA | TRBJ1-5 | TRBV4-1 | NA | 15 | CASSHLGGGNQPQHF | TGCGCCAGCAGCCATCTGGGAGGGGGGAATCAGCCCCAGCATTTT
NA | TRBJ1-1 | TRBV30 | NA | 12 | CAWRRQDTEAFF | TGTGCCTGGAGGAGACAGGACACTGAAGCTTTCTTT
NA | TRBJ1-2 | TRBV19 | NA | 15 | CASTSDRTGGYGYTF | TGTGCCAGTACCTCCGACAGGACTGGGGGCTATGGCTACACCTTC
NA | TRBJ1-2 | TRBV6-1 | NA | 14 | CASSEQTGTYGYTF | TGTGCCAGCAGTGAACAGACAGGCACCTATGGCTACACCTTC
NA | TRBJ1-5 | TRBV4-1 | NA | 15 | CASSRGDSQNQPQHF | TGCGCCAGCAGCCGAGGGGACTCCCAGAATCAGCCCCAGCATTTT
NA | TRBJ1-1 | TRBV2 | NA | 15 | CASNMAGAMNTEAFF | TGTGCCAGCAATATGGCAGGGGCCATGAACACTGAAGCTTTCTTT
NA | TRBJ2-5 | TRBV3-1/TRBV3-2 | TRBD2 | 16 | CASSHGLAGNQETQYF | TGTGCCAGCAGCCACGGACTAGCGGGAAACCAAGAGACCCAGTACTTC
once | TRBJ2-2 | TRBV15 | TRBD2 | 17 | CATSRDRREGPTGELFF | TGTGCCACCAGCAGAGATCGTAGGGAGGGCCCCACCGGGGAGCTGTTTTTT
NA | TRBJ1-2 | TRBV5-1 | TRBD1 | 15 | CASSWGTGLDEGYTF | TGCGCCAGCAGCTGGGGGACAGGTTTAGACGAGGGCTACACCTTC
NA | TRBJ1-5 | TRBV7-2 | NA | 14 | CASSFRGSNQPQHF | TGTGCCAGCAGTTTTAGAGGGAGCAATCAGCCCCAGCATTTT
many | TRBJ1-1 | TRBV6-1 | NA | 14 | CASSEAGRGGRAFF | TGTGCCAGCAGTGAAGCGGGGCGGGGTGGGCGAGCTTTCTTT